The 6 T cell receptor beta chains presented below share a single source sample, sequenced in a study of cytomegalovirus exposure and HLA in healthy donors. Repertoires were generated with immunoSEQ multiplex PCR, while TCRdb's copy carries only in-frame clones and drops some. The data contain some 76,000 clones, around 94% of them singletons. Material: PBMCs. The receptor source for this set is a woman aged 18-29 years in good health and CMV-seropositive.

The genes are TRBV19 and TRBJ2-7, with D possibly TRBD1 on 5 matching bases. This CDR3 comprises 13 residues. V gave up 10 bases and J gave up 2 bases, with 15 bases separating them. CDR1 and CDR2 from the germline V gene are LNHDA and SQIVND (reference sequence). CDR3 region: CATLGAGAYEQYF. The CDR3 DNA reads as TGTGCCACCCTAGGGGCAGGAGCCTACGAGCAGTACTTC.

This chain uses TRBV11-3 with TRBJ2-3; possibly TRBD2 for D (7 bases). The germline V and J ends were trimmed by 2 bases and 2 bases, with 11 bases remaining between them. Per germline, CDR1 SGHNT and CDR2 YENEEA. The CDR3 consists of 15 residues. The CDR3 spells CASSLSGGNTDTQYF. The CDR3 nucleotides are TGTGCCAGCAGCTTATCGGGGGGCAACACAGATACGCAGTATTTT.

The chain has TRBV18 and TRBJ1-2; 7 nucleotides line up with TRBD1. V was clipped by 3 bases and J by 4 bases; unmatched bases: 8. CDR1 and CDR2 from the germline V gene are KGHSH and LQKENI. This CDR3 has 15 residues. The CDR3 bases are TGTGCCAGCTCACCCCTGGAAGGGGGCATCTATGGCTACACCTTC. Translated: CASSPLEGGIYGYTF.

The chain has TRBV6-5 and TRBJ1-1; D is perhaps TRBD1 (6 bases). This CDR3 spans 14 amino acids. V lost 5 bases and J lost 0, with 10 bases in between. The germline V gene has CDR1 MNHEY and CDR2 SVGAGI. The CDR3 protein is CASSVGQMNTEAFF. The CDR3 bases are TGTGCCAGCAGTGTAGGACAGATGAACACTGAAGCTTTCTTT.

CDR3 region: CASRFPRGTGYEKLFF. As DNA, the CDR3 is TGTGCCAGCAGGTTTCCACGGGGGACAGGGTATGAAAAACTGTTTTTT. The chain joins TRBV2 to TRBJ1-4; 9 bases agree with TRBD1. This CDR3 is built from 16 residues. V gave up 6 bases and J gave up 6 bases; unmatched junction bases: 11. The V gene's germline CDR1 is SNHLY and CDR2 FYNNEI.

CDR3 in amino acids: CASSRNTGSGAFF. DNA for the CDR3: TGTGCCAGCAGCCGAAATACCGGGTCCGGGGCTTTCTTT. The chain combines TRBV7-2 with TRBJ1-1, with no clear D. Germline-derived CDR1 and CDR2 are SGHTA and FQGNSA. Trimming cost V 5 bases and J 11 bases, with 18 bases left between them. CDR3 length: 13 amino acids.